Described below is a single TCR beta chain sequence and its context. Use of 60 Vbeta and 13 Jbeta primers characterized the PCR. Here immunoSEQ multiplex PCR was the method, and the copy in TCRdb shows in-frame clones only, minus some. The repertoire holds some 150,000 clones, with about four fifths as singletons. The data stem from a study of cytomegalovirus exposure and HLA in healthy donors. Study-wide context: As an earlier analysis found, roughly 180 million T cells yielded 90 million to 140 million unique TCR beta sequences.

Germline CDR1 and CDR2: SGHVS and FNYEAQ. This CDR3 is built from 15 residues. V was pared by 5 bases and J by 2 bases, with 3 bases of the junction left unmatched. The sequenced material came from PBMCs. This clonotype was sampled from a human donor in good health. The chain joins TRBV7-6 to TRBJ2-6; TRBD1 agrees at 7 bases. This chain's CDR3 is CASSPQGAGANVLTF. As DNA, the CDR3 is TGTGCCAGCAGCCCTCAGGGGGCTGGGGCCAACGTCCTGACTTTC.